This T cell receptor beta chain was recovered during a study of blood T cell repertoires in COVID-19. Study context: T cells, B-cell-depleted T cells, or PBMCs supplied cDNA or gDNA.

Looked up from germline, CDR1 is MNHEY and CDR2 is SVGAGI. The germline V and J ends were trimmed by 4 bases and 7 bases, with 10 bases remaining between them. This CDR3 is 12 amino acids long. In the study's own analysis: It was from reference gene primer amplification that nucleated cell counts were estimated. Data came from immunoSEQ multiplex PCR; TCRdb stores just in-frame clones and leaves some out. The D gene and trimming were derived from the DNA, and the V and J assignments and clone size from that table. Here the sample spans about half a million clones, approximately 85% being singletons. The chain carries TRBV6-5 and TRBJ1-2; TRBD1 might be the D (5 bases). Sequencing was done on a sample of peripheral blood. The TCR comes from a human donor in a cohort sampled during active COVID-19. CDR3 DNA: TGTGCCAGCAGTTCGAGGGGAGGTGGCTACACCTTC. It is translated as CASSSRGGGYTF.